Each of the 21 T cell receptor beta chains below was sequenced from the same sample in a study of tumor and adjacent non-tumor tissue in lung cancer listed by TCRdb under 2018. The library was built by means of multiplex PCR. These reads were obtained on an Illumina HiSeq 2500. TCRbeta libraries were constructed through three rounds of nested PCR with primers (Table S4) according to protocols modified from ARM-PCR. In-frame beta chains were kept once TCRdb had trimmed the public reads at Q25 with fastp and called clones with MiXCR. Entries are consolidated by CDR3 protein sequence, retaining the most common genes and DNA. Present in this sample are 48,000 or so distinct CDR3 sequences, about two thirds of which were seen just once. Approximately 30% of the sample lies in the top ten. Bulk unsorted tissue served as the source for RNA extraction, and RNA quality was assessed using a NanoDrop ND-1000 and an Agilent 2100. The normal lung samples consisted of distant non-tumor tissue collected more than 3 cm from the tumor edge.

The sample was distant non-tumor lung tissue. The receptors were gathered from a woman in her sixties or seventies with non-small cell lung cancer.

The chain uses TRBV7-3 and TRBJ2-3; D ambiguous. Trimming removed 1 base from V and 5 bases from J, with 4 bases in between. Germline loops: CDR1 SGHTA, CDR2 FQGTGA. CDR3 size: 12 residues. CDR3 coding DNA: TGTGCCAGCAGCTTAAACCGAGATACGCAGTATTTT. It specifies CASSLNRDTQYF. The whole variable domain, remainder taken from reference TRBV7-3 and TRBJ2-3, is GAGVSQTPSNKVTEKGKYVELRCDPISGHTALYWYRQSLGQGPEFLIYFQGTGAADDSGLPNDRFFAVRPEGSVSTLKIQRTERGDSAVYLCASSLNRDTQYFGPGTRLTVL.

The CDR3 loop reads CATSRDLVGGWSRSYNEQFF. DNA for the CDR3: TGTGCCACCAGCAGAGATTTAGTCGGGGGATGGTCAAGAAGTTACAATGAGCAGTTCTTC. The V and J genes are TRBV15 and TRBJ2-1, with D perhaps TRBD2 (6 bases). Between the trimmed V and J ends, which lost 0 bases and 4 bases, there was a span of 25 bases. The V gene's germline CDR1 is LNHNV and CDR2 YYDKDF (reference sequence). This CDR3 spans 20 amino acids.

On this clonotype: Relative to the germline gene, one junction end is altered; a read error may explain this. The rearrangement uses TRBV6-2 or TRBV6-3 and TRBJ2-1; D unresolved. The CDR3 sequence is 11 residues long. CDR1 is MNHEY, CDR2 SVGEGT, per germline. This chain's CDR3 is CASSFSNELFF. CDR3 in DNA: TGTGCAAGCAGTTTTTCCAATGAGCTGTTCTTC.

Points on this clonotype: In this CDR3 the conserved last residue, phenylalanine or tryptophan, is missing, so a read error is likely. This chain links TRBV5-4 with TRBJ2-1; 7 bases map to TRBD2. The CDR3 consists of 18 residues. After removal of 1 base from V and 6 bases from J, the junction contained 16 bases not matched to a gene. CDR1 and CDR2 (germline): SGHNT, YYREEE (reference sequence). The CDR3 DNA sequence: TGTGCCAGCAGCTTGCGGATGGGGAGGGGAGCCGCTGGCAATGAGCAGTTCATC. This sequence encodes CASSLRMGRGAAGNEQFI.

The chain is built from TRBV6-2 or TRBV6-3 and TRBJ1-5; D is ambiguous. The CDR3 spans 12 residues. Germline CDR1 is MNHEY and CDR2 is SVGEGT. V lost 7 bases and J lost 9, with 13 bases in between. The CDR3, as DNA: TGTGCCAGCAATGTCACGGGGTCGCCCCAGCATTTT. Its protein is CASNVTGSPQHF.

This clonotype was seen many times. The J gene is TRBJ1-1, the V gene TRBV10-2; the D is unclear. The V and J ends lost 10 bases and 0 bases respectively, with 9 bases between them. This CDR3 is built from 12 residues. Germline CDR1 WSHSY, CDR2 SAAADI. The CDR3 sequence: CATNGLNTEAFF. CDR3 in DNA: TGCGCCACGAACGGGCTGAACACTGAAGCTTTCTTT.

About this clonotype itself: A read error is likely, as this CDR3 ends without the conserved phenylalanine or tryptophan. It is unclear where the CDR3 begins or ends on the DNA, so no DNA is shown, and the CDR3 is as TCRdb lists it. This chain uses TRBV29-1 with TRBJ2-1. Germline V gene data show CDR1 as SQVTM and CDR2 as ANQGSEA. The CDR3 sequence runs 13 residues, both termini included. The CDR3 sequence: CSLQNPSYNEKFI.

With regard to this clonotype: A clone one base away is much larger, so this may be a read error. The CDR3 nucleotides read TGTGCCAGCAATTTAACTAGCGGGAGGGATATCTACTTC. Its translation: CASNLTSGRDIYF. This rearrangement joins TRBV28 to TRBJ2-7, with TRBD2 matching over 13 bases. This CDR3 comprises 13 residues. Germline CDR1 is MDHEN and CDR2 is SYDVKM.

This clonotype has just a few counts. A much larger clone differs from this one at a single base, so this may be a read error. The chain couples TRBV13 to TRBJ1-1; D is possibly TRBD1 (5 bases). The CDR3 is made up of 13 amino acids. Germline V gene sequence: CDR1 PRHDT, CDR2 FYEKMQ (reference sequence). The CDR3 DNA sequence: TGTGCCAGCAGGCGATGGGGCGCCCCTGAAGCTTCCTTT. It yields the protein CASRRWGAPEASF.

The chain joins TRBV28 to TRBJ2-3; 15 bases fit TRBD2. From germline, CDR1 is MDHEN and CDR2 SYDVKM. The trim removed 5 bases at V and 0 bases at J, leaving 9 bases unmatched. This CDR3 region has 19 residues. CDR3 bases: TGTGCCAGCAGTCCCCGGACTAGCGGGAGGGCCTGGAGCACAGATACGCAGTATTTT. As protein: CASSPRTSGRAWSTDTQYF.

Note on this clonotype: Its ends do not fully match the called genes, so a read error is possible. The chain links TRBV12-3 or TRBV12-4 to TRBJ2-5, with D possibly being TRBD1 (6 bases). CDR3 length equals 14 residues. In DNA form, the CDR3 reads TGTGACAGCAGAAAACAGGGTGCTTCAGAGACCCAGTACTTC. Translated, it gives CDSRKQGASETQYF.

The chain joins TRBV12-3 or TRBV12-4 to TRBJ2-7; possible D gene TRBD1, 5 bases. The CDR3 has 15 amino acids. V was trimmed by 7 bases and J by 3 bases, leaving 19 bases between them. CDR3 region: CASNSNRWPNYEQYF. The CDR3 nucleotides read TGTGCCAGCAATTCGAACAGGTGGCCTAACTACGAGCAGTACTTC.

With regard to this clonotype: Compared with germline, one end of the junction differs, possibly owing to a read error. CDR3: CASSRHRTVAKSIQYF. CDR3 coding DNA: TGTGCCAGCAGCAGACACAGGACCGTGGCCAAAAGCATTCAGTACTTC. V gene TRBV6-2 or TRBV6-3 combines with J gene TRBJ2-4; a possible D gene is TRBD1 (5 bases). Per the germline V gene, CDR1 is MNHEY and CDR2 is SVGEGT. The CDR3 contains 16 residues.

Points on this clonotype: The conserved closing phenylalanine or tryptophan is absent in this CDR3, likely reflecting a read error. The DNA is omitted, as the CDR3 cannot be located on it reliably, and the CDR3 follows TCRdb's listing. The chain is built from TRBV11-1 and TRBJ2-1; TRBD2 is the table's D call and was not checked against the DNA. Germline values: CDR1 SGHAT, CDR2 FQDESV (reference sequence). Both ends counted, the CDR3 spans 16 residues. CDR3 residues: CASSLALAGLYNEQLS.

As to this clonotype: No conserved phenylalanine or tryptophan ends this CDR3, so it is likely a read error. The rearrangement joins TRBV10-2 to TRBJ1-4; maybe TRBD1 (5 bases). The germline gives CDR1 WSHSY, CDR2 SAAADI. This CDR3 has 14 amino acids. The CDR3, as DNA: TGCGCCAGCAGACTAACCCGGACAAATGGAAAACTGTTTTCT. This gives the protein CASRLTRTNGKLFS.

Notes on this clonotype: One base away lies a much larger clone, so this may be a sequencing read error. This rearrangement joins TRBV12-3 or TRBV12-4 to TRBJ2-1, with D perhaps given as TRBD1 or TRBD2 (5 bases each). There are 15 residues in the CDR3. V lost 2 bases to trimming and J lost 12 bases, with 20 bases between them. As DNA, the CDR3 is TGTGCCAGCAGTTTAAGCGGTCTCCGGGGCTATGCGCAGTTCTTC. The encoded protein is CASSLSGLRGYAQFF.

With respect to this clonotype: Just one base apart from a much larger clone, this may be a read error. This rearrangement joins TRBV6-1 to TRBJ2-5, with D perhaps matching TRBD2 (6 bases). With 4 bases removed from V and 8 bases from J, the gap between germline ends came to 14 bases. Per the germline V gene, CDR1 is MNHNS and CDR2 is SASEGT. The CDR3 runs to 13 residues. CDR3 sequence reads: CASSGGLDATQYF. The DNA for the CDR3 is TGTGCCAGCAGTGGGGGACTGGATGCCACCCAGTACTTC.

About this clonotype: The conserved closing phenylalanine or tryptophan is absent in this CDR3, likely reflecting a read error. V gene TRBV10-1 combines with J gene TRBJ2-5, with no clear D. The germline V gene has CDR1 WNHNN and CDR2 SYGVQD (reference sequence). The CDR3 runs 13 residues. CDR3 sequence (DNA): TGCGCCAACAGTGAGAATGGTCTGAGGACCCAGTACTTA. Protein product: CANSENGLRTQYL.

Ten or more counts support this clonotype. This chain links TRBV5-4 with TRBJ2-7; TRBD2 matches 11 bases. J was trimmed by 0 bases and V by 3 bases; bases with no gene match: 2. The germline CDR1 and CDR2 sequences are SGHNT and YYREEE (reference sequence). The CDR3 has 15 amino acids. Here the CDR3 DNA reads TGTGCCAGCAGCTGGGGACTAGCGGACTCCTACGAGCAGTACTTC. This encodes CASSWGLADSYEQYF.

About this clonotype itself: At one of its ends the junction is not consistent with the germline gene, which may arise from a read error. As DNA, the CDR3 is TGCCCCAGCAGCCATCCAGGACTAGCGGGAGGGCCGGGGCAAGAGACCCAGTACTTC. Protein: CPSSHPGLAGGPGQETQYF. The J gene is TRBJ2-5, the V gene TRBV4-1; 15 nucleotides agree with TRBD2. This CDR3 spans 19 amino acids. The germline V gene encodes CDR1 MGHRA and CDR2 YSYEKL.

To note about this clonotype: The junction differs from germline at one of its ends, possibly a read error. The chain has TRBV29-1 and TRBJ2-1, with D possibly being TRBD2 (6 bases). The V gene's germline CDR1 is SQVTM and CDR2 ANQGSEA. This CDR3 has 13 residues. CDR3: CSVRLDAVNAQFF. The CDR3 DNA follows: TGCAGTGTTCGACTAGATGCGGTCAATGCGCAGTTCTTC.